Presented here are 24 T cell receptor beta chains from one specimen sequenced in a study of blood T cell repertoires in COVID-19. The data were produced by immunoSEQ multiplex PCR, yet TCRdb's version contains in-frame clones alone and is incomplete. The table shows roughly 200,000 clones, with roughly 77% occurring only once. The sequenced sample was peripheral blood. Source of these receptors: a woman aged 40 to 50 with COVID-19, enrolled during active disease.

V gene TRBV5-4 combines with J gene TRBJ2-5, with TRBD1 identical over 9 bases. V lost 1 base, J lost 5 bases, and 12 bases stayed unmatched. The CDR3 contains 17 residues. The germline gives CDR1 SGHNT, CDR2 YYREEE (reference sequence). This chain's CDR3 is CASSLNDRGYIGETQYF. CDR3 coding DNA: TGTGCCAGCAGCTTGAACGACAGGGGGTACATCGGGGAGACCCAGTACTTC.

This rearrangement joins TRBV2 to TRBJ2-3, with D possibly matching TRBD2 (6 bases). V lost 7 bases and J lost 8, with 10 bases in between. CDR1 and CDR2 from the germline V gene are SNHLY and FYNNEI. This CDR3 has 11 residues. The CDR3 DNA sequence: TGTGCCAGCAAAAAGGGACTTACGCAGTATTTT. Its protein is CASKKGLTQYF.

In its sample, this clone was seen a few times. The chain employs TRBV21-1 and TRBJ1-4. TRBV21-1 counts as a pseudogene. There are 13 residues in the CDR3. Here the CDR3 reads CASPRGGRQKLFF. In DNA, the CDR3 is TGTGCCAGTCCTAGGGGGGGAAGACAAAAACTGTTTTTT.

This chain links TRBV11-2 with TRBJ1-1; no definite D call. This CDR3 region has 14 residues. Trimming shortened V by 5 bases and J by 1 base, and 11 bases separated the two germline ends. Germline CDR1 SGHAT, CDR2 FQNNGV. The CDR3 sequence is CASSIRSGNTEAFF. The CDR3 bases are TGTGCCAGCAGCATTAGGTCAGGGAACACTGAAGCTTTCTTT.

The V and J genes are TRBV5-1 and TRBJ1-1, with 7 bases lining up with TRBD1. V shed 3 bases and J 8 bases; nucleotides not matched to a gene: 7. The CDR3 sequence is 13 residues long. Germline CDR1 reads SGHRS; CDR2 reads YFSETQ. The CDR3 DNA follows: TGCGCCAGCAGCTATATACAGGGGCCCGAAGCTTTCTTT. Its protein product is CASSYIQGPEAFF.

This chain uses TRBV4-2 with TRBJ2-1, with TRBD2 matching over 9 bases. The J segment lost 2 bases and the V segment lost 1 base, leaving 3 bases of the junction unmatched. Per germline, CDR1 LGHNA and CDR2 YNFKEQ. This CDR3 spans 16 amino acids. CDR3 residues: CASSQGAGGTYNEQFF. Here the CDR3 DNA reads TGTGCCAGCAGCCAAGGGGCGGGGGGGACCTACAATGAGCAGTTCTTC.

The V gene is TRBV2, the J gene TRBJ2-7, with a weak D call TRBD2 (5 bases). Germline V lookup: CDR1 SNHLY, CDR2 FYNNEI. Between the trimmed V and J ends, which lost 10 bases and 0 bases, there was a span of 13 bases. The CDR3 extends over 13 amino acids. In nucleotides, the CDR3 is TGTGCCACCCAGGACTTAAGCTCCTACGAGCAGTACTTC. Translated, it gives CATQDLSSYEQYF.

The chain links TRBV15 to TRBJ2-7; 7 bases are a match to TRBD2. The ends lost 0 bases at V and 5 bases at J; junction bases unmatched: 7. CDR1 and CDR2 from the germline V gene are LNHNV and YYDKDF (reference sequence). The CDR3 is 15 amino acids. The DNA of the CDR3 is TGTGCCACCAGCAGAGATATCGCGGGAGCCCACGAGCAGTACTTC. This codes for CATSRDIAGAHEQYF.

This clone turned up a few times. The chain joins TRBV27 to TRBJ2-7; 10 bases are shared with TRBD1. The CDR3 is 13 amino acids. Trimming removed 5 bases from V and 2 bases from J; junction bases left unmatched: 0. Germline V CDR1 and CDR2: MNHEY, SMNVEV (reference sequence). CDR3 residues: CASSGQGAYEQYF. CDR3 bases: TGTGCCAGCAGTGGACAGGGGGCCTACGAGCAGTACTTC.

This chain links TRBV19 with TRBJ2-6; 7 bases line up with TRBD1. Per germline, CDR1 LNHDA and CDR2 SQIVND (reference sequence). CDR3 size: 16 residues. V trimming: 8 bases; J trimming: 0 bases; junction bases outside the gene matches: 7. The DNA for the CDR3 is TGTGCCAGTGGGGACAGTTTCCTCTCTGGGGCCAACGTCCTGACTTTC. Protein sequence: CASGDSFLSGANVLTF.

This CDR3 is CASSVSGGLYNEQFF. The DNA for the CDR3 is TGTGCCAGCAGCGTTAGCGGGGGGCTCTACAATGAGCAGTTCTTC. The chain couples TRBV5-4 to TRBJ2-1, with 10 bases matching TRBD2. The ends lost 4 bases at V and 3 bases at J; junction bases unmatched: 4. This CDR3 is built from 15 residues. Germline V lookup: CDR1 SGHNT, CDR2 YYREEE (reference sequence).

This clone was found a few times. V usage is TRBV5-6 and J usage is TRBJ1-3, with 9 bases identical to TRBD1. V was pared by 5 bases and J by 4 bases, with 10 bases of the junction left unmatched. The CDR3 loop spans 16 amino acids. The germline CDR1 and CDR2 sequences are SGHDT and YYEEEE. The CDR3 spells CASRFQDRGKGNTIYF. DNA of the CDR3: TGTGCCAGCAGGTTCCAGGACAGGGGCAAAGGAAACACCATATATTTT.

The chain uses TRBV5-1 and TRBJ2-1; tentative D call: TRBD2 (6 bases). CDR3 length equals 15 residues. The germline gives CDR1 SGHRS, CDR2 YFSETQ. The germline V and J ends were trimmed by 1 base and 2 bases, with 10 bases remaining between them. DNA of the CDR3: TGCGCCAGCAGCTTGATAGCGGAGACCTACAATGAGCAGTTCTTC. Translated: CASSLIAETYNEQFF.

The chain couples TRBV5-1 to TRBJ1-4; unclear D gene. Germline assignment: CDR1 SGHRS and CDR2 YFSETQ. This CDR3 contains 13 residues. The V gene lost 4 bases and the J gene lost 7 bases, with 11 bases spanning the gap. CDR3 sequence (DNA): TGCGCCAGCAGCCCCGGTATGGTTGAAAAACTGTTTTTT. Amino acid sequence: CASSPGMVEKLFF.

This clone was observed once. This rearrangement joins TRBV7-2 to TRBJ2-7; no definite D call. The CDR3 totals 12 residues. Trimming stripped 5 bases from V and 0 bases from J, with 5 bases between. Germline CDR1 and CDR2: SGHTA and FQGNSA. The CDR3 DNA reads TGTGCCAGCAGCCCCAACTCCTACGAGCAGTACTTC. Its translation: CASSPNSYEQYF. Filled out from reference TRBV7-2 and TRBJ2-7, the complete variable domain reads GAGVSQSPSNKVTEKGKDVELRCDPISGHTALYWYRQSLGQGLEFLIYFQGNSAPDKSGLPSDRFSAERTGGSVSTLTIQRTQQEDSAVYLCASSPNSYEQYFGPGTRLTVT.

V and J are TRBV19 and TRBJ2-5; 10 bases line up with TRBD2. The J segment lost 4 bases and the V segment lost 3 bases, leaving 11 bases of the junction unmatched. The CDR3 is made up of 17 amino acids. Germline CDR1 and CDR2: LNHDA and SQIVND (reference sequence). In DNA form, the CDR3 reads TGTGCCAGTAGTATCGGAATAAGCGGGGGGGCCCGAGAGACCCAGTACTTC. Its protein is CASSIGISGGARETQYF.

The CDR3, as DNA: TGCGCCAGCAGTGGGAGGAGGACCGGGGAGCTGTTTTTT. Protein: CASSGRRTGELFF. The chain carries TRBV5-1 and TRBJ2-2; possible D gene TRBD2, 6 bases. This CDR3 comprises 13 residues. V was shortened by 5 bases and J by 5 bases, with 10 bases between the two germline ends. From germline, CDR1 is SGHRS and CDR2 YFSETQ.

The chain's CDR3 is CASSLVRGGTSPLHF. The CDR3 coding sequence is TGCGCCAGCAGCTTGGTCCGGGGAGGGACTTCACCCCTCCACTTT. The V gene is TRBV5-1, the J gene TRBJ1-6, with TRBD1 as a possible D gene (5 bases). V lost 0 bases and J 9 bases, leaving 13 bases between the germline ends. Germline CDR1 reads SGHRS; CDR2 reads YFSETQ. There are 15 residues in the CDR3.

This chain's CDR3 is CAWSVGDRDTDTQYF. CDR3 in DNA: TGTGCCTGGAGTGTGGGGGACAGGGACACAGATACGCAGTATTTT. The chain employs TRBV30 and TRBJ2-3; 9 bases align to TRBD1. V was pared by 0 bases and J by 2 bases, with 3 bases of the junction left unmatched. Germline-derived CDR1 and CDR2 are GTSNPN and SVGIG (reference sequence). The CDR3 has 15 amino acids.

DNA of the CDR3: TGTGCCAGCAGTAGGACTAGACCAGGGGATCCCTCTGGAAACACCATATATTTT. It yields the protein CASSRTRPGDPSGNTIYF. The chain has TRBV2 and TRBJ1-3, with D tentatively TRBD1 (6 bases). CDR3 length equals 18 residues. Trimming shortened V by 5 bases and J by 0 bases, and 20 bases separated the two germline ends. The germline gives CDR1 SNHLY, CDR2 FYNNEI.

The rearrangement joins TRBV2 to TRBJ2-3; D may be TRBD2 (5 bases). The V gene's germline CDR1 is SNHLY and CDR2 FYNNEI. With 7 bases removed from V and 2 bases from J, the gap between germline ends came to 13 bases. This CDR3 spans 14 amino acids. CDR3 region: CASKAGAATDTQYF. CDR3 DNA sequence: TGTGCCAGCAAAGCAGGAGCGGCCACAGATACGCAGTATTTT.

This chain uses TRBV7-2 with TRBJ2-5, with 14 bases lining up with TRBD2. The germline gives CDR1 SGHTA, CDR2 FQGNSA. CDR3 length equals 17 residues. V lost 5 bases and J lost 5; bases outside the gene matches: 10. CDR3 sequence: CASSTRTSGGLGETQYF. The CDR3 coding sequence is TGTGCCAGCAGCACCAGGACTAGCGGGGGGTTGGGGGAGACCCAGTACTTC.

This rearrangement joins TRBV5-1 to TRBJ2-7; D not certain. Germline V gives CDR1 SGHRS, CDR2 YFSETQ. The CDR3 is 14 residues long. V was cut by 1 base and J by 1 base, with 9 bases left in between. CDR3 nucleotides: TGCGCCAGCAGCTTGCTCACTGGTTCCTACGAGCAGTACTTC. It codes for CASSLLTGSYEQYF.

The chain combines TRBV6-2 or TRBV6-3 with TRBJ2-7, with D perhaps matching TRBD2 (5 bases). The CDR3 is 14 amino acids. CDR1 is MNHEY and CDR2 is SVGEGT in the germline V gene. With 4 bases removed from V and 2 bases from J, the gap between germline ends came to 12 bases. The CDR3 here is CASSWAGNPYEQYF. The DNA for the CDR3 is TGTGCCAGCAGTTGGGCCGGGAACCCCTACGAGCAGTACTTC.